What follows are 30 T cell receptor beta chains derived from one specimen sequenced in a study of CD8 T cells in Susac syndrome. Random hexamers were used to reverse transcribe roughly 0.45 to 1 ug of RNA. TCRdb fed the immunoSEQ multiplex PCR reads into MiXCR, producing one record per CDR3 protein. The sample includes under 200,000 distinct CDR3 sequences, roughly 96% of them seen just once. The sample was CD8+ T cells from PBMCs. These TCRs come from a human donor with multiple sclerosis.

The table lists this clonotype with a few counts. In nucleotides, the CDR3 is TGCAGCGTTGCGGGAGGGGACAGGCGATCCTACAATGAGCAGTTCTTC. It codes for CSVAGGDRRSYNEQFF. The chain recombines TRBV29-1 with TRBJ2-1; D could derive from TRBD1 or TRBD2 (8 bases each). The CDR3 sequence is 16 residues long. Germline loops: CDR1 SQVTM, CDR2 ANQGSEA. Trimming cost V 4 bases and J 1 base, with 17 bases left between them.

The chain links TRBV23-1 to TRBJ1-1, with no clear D. TRBV23-1 falls under the ORF class, with uncertain function. The V end was cut by 8 bases, the J end by 3 bases, with 16 bases between. The length of the CDR3 is 14 residues. The CDR3 DNA is TGCGCCAGCCCCCCTTCGAGAGGGTACACTGAAGCTTTCTTT. Translating gives CASPPSRGYTEAFF.

This clonotype was detected only once. The V call is TRBV5-8, the J call TRBJ2-7; perhaps TRBD1 as D (6 bases). V lost 0 bases, J lost 3 bases, and 13 bases lay in between. CDR1 is SGHTS, CDR2 YDEGEE, per germline. The CDR3 length is 15 residues. CDR3 nucleotides: TGTGCCAGCAGCTTGGCGGCCGGGACACGCTACGAGCAGTACTTC. Translated, it gives CASSLAAGTRYEQYF.

CDR3 region: CASSYWGQGGSEQYF. The DNA for the CDR3 is TGTGCCAGCAGTTACTGGGGACAGGGTGGTTCCGAGCAGTACTTC. This rearrangement joins TRBV6-6 to TRBJ2-7, with TRBD1 matching 9 bases. Germline CDR1 and CDR2: MNHNY and SVGAGI (reference sequence). Trimming cost V 1 base and J 6 bases; bases outside gene matches: 7. CDR3 length equals 15 residues.

V is TRBV20-1 and J is TRBJ2-7, with a possible D match to TRBD2 (5 bases). The germline V gene encodes CDR1 DFQATT and CDR2 SNEGSKA (reference sequence). CDR3 length: 14 amino acids. V was shortened by 3 bases and J by 4 bases, with 16 bases between the two germline ends. The CDR3 coding sequence is TGCAGTGCTAGTTTTCCGGGAAGAGTTTACGAGCAGTACTTC. It is translated as CSASFPGRVYEQYF.

The CDR3 DNA follows: TGTGCCACCAGTGACAGGAGGAACACCGGGGAGCTGTTTTTT. Its protein product is CATSDRRNTGELFF. J is TRBJ2-2 and V is TRBV24-1; D is unresolved. With 4 bases removed from V and 1 base from J, the gap between germline ends came to 6 bases. The CDR3 sequence is 14 residues long. The germline gives CDR1 KGHDR, CDR2 SFDVKD.

J is TRBJ1-5 and V is TRBV4-1, with D tentatively TRBD1 (5 bases). The CDR3 totals 15 residues. With 3 bases removed from V and 2 bases from J, the gap between germline ends came to 11 bases. Germline V gene sequence: CDR1 MGHRA, CDR2 YSYEKL. CDR3 coding DNA: TGCGCCAGCAGCCAGAGAGGACATCGCAATCAGCCCCAGCATTTT. It translates to CASSQRGHRNQPQHF.

The chain recombines TRBV11-2 with TRBJ2-1; TRBD2 aligns across 13 bases. The CDR3 runs 15 residues. Germline V gives CDR1 SGHAT, CDR2 FQNNGV. V shed 7 bases and J 7 bases; nucleotides not matched to a gene: 7. CDR3 in amino acids: CASTLWTSGSNEQFF. CDR3 bases: TGTGCCAGCACGCTGTGGACTAGCGGGAGTAATGAGCAGTTCTTC.

CDR3 in DNA: TGTGCCAGCAGTTTAGGAGTGTCGTCCAATGAGCAGTTCTTC. The encoded protein is CASSLGVSSNEQFF. This chain joins TRBV12-3 or TRBV12-4 and TRBJ2-1; no firm D call. Trimming removed 1 base at V and 6 bases at J, with 10 bases between. This CDR3 is 14 amino acids long.

The CDR3 spells CSVESFGGRSTDTQYF. The CDR3 DNA is TGCAGCGTTGAAAGTTTCGGGGGGCGAAGCACAGATACGCAGTATTTT. The chain employs TRBV29-1 and TRBJ2-3; tentative D call: TRBD2 (7 bases). The CDR3 is 16 residues long. Germline V lookup: CDR1 SQVTM, CDR2 ANQGSEA. The V and J ends lost 2 bases and 0 bases respectively, with 15 bases between them.

The chain has TRBV9 and TRBJ2-1, with D possibly TRBD2 on 7 matching bases. Germline-derived CDR1 and CDR2 are SGDLS and YYNGEE. The CDR3 consists of 13 residues. Trimming took off 6 bases at V and 8 bases at J, with 15 bases between the two ends. The CDR3 DNA is TGTGCCAGCAACAGGGCTACTAGCGATGAGCAGTTCTTC. This sequence encodes CASNRATSDEQFF. Complete variable domain (other parts from reference TRBV9 and TRBJ2-1): DSGVTQTPKHLITATGQRVTLRCSPRSGDLSVYWYQQSLDQGLQFLIQYYNGEERAKGNILERFSAQQFPDLHSELNLSSLELGDSALYFCASNRATSDEQFFGPGTRLTVL.

This sequence joins TRBV7-9 and TRBJ1-5; D not certain. Germline lookup yields CDR1 SEHNR and CDR2 FQNEAQ (reference sequence). The CDR3 has 12 residues. V was clipped by 5 bases and J by 5 bases, with 7 bases between them. The CDR3 sequence is CASSPGHQPQHF. The DNA of the CDR3 is TGTGCCAGCAGCCCGGGCCATCAGCCCCAGCATTTT.

The chain couples TRBV5-1 to TRBJ1-2; TRBD1 aligns across 7 bases. Germline V gene lookup returns CDR1 SGHRS and CDR2 YFSETQ. The V and J ends lost 0 bases and 8 bases, in that order; junction bases with no gene match: 4. CDR3 length equals 13 residues. CDR3 region: CASSLEQGYGYTF. The CDR3 nucleotides read TGCGCCAGCAGCTTGGAACAGGGGTACGGCTACACCTTC.

The CDR3 sequence is CSVYLWAGTDTQYF. CDR3 bases: TGCAGCGTTTATCTTTGGGCCGGCACAGATACGCAGTATTTT. The rearrangement links TRBV29-1 to TRBJ2-3; no clear D gene. The CDR3 is 14 amino acids. The germline V gene encodes CDR1 SQVTM and CDR2 ANQGSEA. V lost 5 bases and J lost 1, with 13 bases in between.

The chain carries TRBV6-1 and TRBJ2-2; D gene uncertain. V was pared by 5 bases and J by 4 bases, with 11 bases between. CDR3 size: 14 residues. Germline CDR1 MNHNS, CDR2 SASEGT. The CDR3 here is CASSLGRVTGELFF. The CDR3 nucleotides are TGTGCCAGCAGTTTGGGAAGGGTCACCGGGGAGCTGTTTTTT.

This chain links TRBV7-3 with TRBJ2-1; 7 bases are shared with TRBD1. The CDR3 has 13 residues. V lost 5 bases, J lost 10 bases, and 8 bases stayed unmatched. Germline V gene data show CDR1 as SGHTA and CDR2 as FQGTGA. This CDR3 is CASSPLGQHEQFF. The CDR3 nucleotides read TGTGCCAGCAGCCCCCTGGGACAGCACGAGCAGTTCTTC. The whole variable domain, filled in from reference TRBV7-3 and TRBJ2-1, reads GAGVSQTPSNKVTEKGKYVELRCDPISGHTALYWYRQSLGQGPEFLIYFQGTGAADDSGLPNDRFFAVRPEGSVSTLKIQRTERGDSAVYLCASSPLGQHEQFFGPGTRLTVL.

V and J are TRBV27 and TRBJ1-5; the match to TRBD1 covers 7 bases. The J segment lost 3 bases and the V segment lost 1 base, leaving 9 bases of the junction unmatched. CDR1 is MNHEY and CDR2 is SMNVEV in the germline V gene (reference sequence). There are 17 residues in the CDR3. For the CDR3, the DNA is TGTGCCAGCAGTTTATTTGCCGGGACAGCCCACAATCAGCCCCAGCATTTT. Encoded protein: CASSLFAGTAHNQPQHF.

This clonotype was counted once. The chain uses TRBV6-6 and TRBJ2-7, with D perhaps TRBD1 (5 bases). The CDR3 has 13 residues. Germline values: CDR1 MNHNY, CDR2 SVGAGI (reference sequence). Trimming left V 6 bases short and J 7 bases short, with 16 bases between. CDR3 DNA sequence: TGTGCCAGCAGCGACCCTGGGGCAGGAGAGCAGTACTTC. Translated: CASSDPGAGEQYF.

The chain employs TRBV20-1 and TRBJ2-1; TRBD2 is a possible D gene (5 bases). Germline V CDR1 and CDR2: DFQATT, SNEGSKA (reference sequence). The CDR3 sequence is 15 residues long. Trimming stripped 1 base from V and 4 bases from J, with 14 bases between. CDR3 loop: CSARVWRVAYNEQFF. The CDR3 DNA sequence: TGCAGTGCTAGAGTTTGGCGGGTGGCATACAATGAGCAGTTCTTC.

This clonotype was seen just once. CDR3 sequence (DNA): TGTGCCAGCAGCTTACCGGGTAGCGGCGGCTACGAGCAGTACTTC. Its translation is CASSLPGSGGYEQYF. The V and J genes are TRBV7-9 and TRBJ2-7; D might be TRBD2 (6 bases). Trimming cost V 2 bases and J 3 bases, with 14 bases left between them. Germline CDR1 SEHNR, CDR2 FQNEAQ (reference sequence). This CDR3 region has 15 residues.

The rearrangement links TRBV5-1 to TRBJ1-1; D remains ambiguous. Trimming shortened V by 2 bases and J by 6 bases, and 11 bases separated the two germline ends. CDR1 is SGHRS, CDR2 YFSETQ, per germline. CDR3 length: 13 amino acids. This CDR3 reads CASSFYLGAEAFF. The CDR3 coding sequence is TGCGCCAGCAGCTTCTATTTAGGCGCTGAAGCTTTCTTT.

This clonotype was seen only once. This rearrangement joins TRBV12-3 or TRBV12-4 to TRBJ2-7, with D maybe TRBD2 (5 bases). Trimming cost V 5 bases and J 1 base, with 15 bases left between them. The CDR3 runs 15 residues. The CDR3 DNA follows: TGTGCCAGCAGTGAGGGCCTAATACTTTCCTACGAGCAGTACTTC. Amino acid sequence: CASSEGLILSYEQYF.

The V call is TRBV20-1, the J call TRBJ1-1, with TRBD1 as a possible D gene (6 bases). The CDR3 sequence is 13 residues long. The germline V gene encodes CDR1 DFQATT and CDR2 SNEGSKA (reference sequence). The V end was cut by 2 bases, the J end by 0 bases, with 7 bases between. In DNA form, the CDR3 reads TGCAGTGCTAGACAGGGGTTGAACACTGAAGCTTTCTTT. It codes for CSARQGLNTEAFF.

The gene calls are TRBV4-2 and TRBJ2-3, with 9 bases identical to TRBD2. This CDR3 comprises 17 residues. Germline trimming cut 0 bases from V and 5 bases from J; bases unmatched to any gene: 9. The germline CDR1 and CDR2 sequences are LGHNA and YNFKEQ. The CDR3 is CASSQEENSGGLDTQYF. In DNA form, the CDR3 reads TGTGCCAGCAGCCAAGAAGAGAATAGCGGGGGTTTAGATACGCAGTATTTT.

The sample holds one count of this clonotype. The chain couples TRBV9 to TRBJ2-1; TRBD1 is a possible D gene (5 bases). CDR1 is SGDLS and CDR2 is YYNGEE in the germline V gene. The CDR3 is 14 amino acids. Trimming shortened V by 0 bases and J by 4 bases, and 8 bases separated the two germline ends. The CDR3 sequence: CASSVADSYNEQFF. DNA of the CDR3: TGTGCCAGCAGCGTAGCCGACAGTTACAATGAGCAGTTCTTC.

In its sample, this clonotype was seen once. The gene calls are TRBV27 and TRBJ2-1; D is unresolved. Germline V gene sequence: CDR1 MNHEY, CDR2 SMNVEV (reference sequence). V shed 0 bases and J shed 11 bases, with 14 bases lying between them. The length of the CDR3 is 14 residues. In DNA form, the CDR3 reads TGTGCCAGCAGTTTATCGCGCACCCTCGATCAGCAGTTCTTC. This gives the protein CASSLSRTLDQQFF.

A single count supports this clonotype. The CDR3 nucleotides are TGTGCCAGCAGCTGGACAGGGGGCACTGAAGCTTTCTTT. It encodes CASSWTGGTEAFF. The chain employs TRBV27 and TRBJ1-1, with 10 positions matching TRBD1. CDR3 size: 13 residues. The junction had 2 bases not matched to a gene; V was cut back by 6 bases and J by 4 bases. Per germline, CDR1 MNHEY and CDR2 SMNVEV (reference sequence).

The CDR3 loop is CASSQYPPWKTSYNEQFF. In nucleotides, the CDR3 is TGCGCCAGCAGCCAATACCCACCATGGAAGACCTCCTACAATGAGCAGTTCTTC. The chain carries TRBV4-1 and TRBJ2-1; D uncertain. Trimming removed 2 bases at V and 0 bases at J, with 17 bases between. The CDR3 runs to 18 residues. Germline CDR1 reads MGHRA; CDR2 reads YSYEKL.

The chain uses TRBV20-1 and TRBJ2-1; 11 bases match TRBD2. Trimming removed 6 bases from V and 6 bases from J; junction bases left unmatched: 4. There are 13 residues in the CDR3. Germline V gene lookup returns CDR1 DFQATT and CDR2 SNEGSKA (reference sequence). The CDR3 DNA sequence: TGCAGTGCACGTAGCGGGAGGGGCAATGAGCAGTTCTTC. Its translation is CSARSGRGNEQFF.

The gene calls are TRBV6-5 and TRBJ2-1, with 7 bases matching TRBD2. CDR3 length: 14 amino acids. Germline loops: CDR1 MNHEY, CDR2 SVGAGI. V trimming: 8 bases; J trimming: 2 bases; junction bases outside the gene matches: 6. The CDR3 region is CASGTLAAYNEQFF. The CDR3 DNA reads TGTGCCAGCGGGACGCTAGCGGCCTACAATGAGCAGTTCTTC.